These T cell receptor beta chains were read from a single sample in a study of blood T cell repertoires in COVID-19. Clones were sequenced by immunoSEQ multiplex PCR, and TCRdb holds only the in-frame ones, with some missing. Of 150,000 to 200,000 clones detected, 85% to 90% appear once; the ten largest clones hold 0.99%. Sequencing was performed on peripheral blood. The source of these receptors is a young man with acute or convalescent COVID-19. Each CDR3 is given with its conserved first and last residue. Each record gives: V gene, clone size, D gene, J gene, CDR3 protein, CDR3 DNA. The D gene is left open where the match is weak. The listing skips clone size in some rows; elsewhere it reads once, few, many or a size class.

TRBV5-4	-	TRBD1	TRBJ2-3	CASSLRQGADTQYF	TGTGCCAGCAGCTTAAGACAGGGTGCTGATACGCAGTATTTT
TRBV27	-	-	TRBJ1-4	CAGSPKQGNWEKLFF	TGTGCCGGCAGTCCCAAACAGGGTAATTGGGAAAAACTGTTTTTT
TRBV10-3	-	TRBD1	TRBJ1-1	CAIKRQGGTEAFF	TGTGCCATCAAGAGACAGGGGGGCACTGAAGCTTTCTTT
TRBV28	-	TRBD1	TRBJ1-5	CASRGSGTGVRNQPQHF	TGTGCCAGCAGGGGATCCGGGACAGGGGTTCGCAATCAGCCCCAGCATTTT
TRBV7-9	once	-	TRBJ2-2	CASSRQGGAGELFF	TGTGCCAGCAGCCGGCAGGGGGGCGCCGGGGAGCTGTTTTTT
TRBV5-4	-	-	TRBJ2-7	CASSSLYEQYF	TGTGCCAGCAGCTCCCTATACGAGCAGTACTTC
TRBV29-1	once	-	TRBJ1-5	CSVRDNQSNQPQHF	TGCAGCGTCCGGGACAACCAAAGCAATCAGCCCCAGCATTTT
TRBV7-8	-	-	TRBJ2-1	CASSLGSRGDEQFF	TGTGCCAGCAGCTTAGGCTCCCGAGGAGATGAGCAGTTCTTC
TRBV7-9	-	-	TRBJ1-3	CASTQGSAGNTIYF	TGTGCCAGCACGCAGGGTTCAGCCGGAAACACCATATATTTT
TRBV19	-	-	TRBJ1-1	CASSWQKNTEAFF	TGTGCCAGTAGTTGGCAAAAGAACACTGAAGCTTTCTTT
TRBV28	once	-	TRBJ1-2	CASSSTGGYTF	TGTGCCAGCAGTTCTACGGGTGGCTACACCTTC
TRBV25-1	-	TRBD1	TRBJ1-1	CASSGAGGTEAFF	TGTGCCAGCAGTGGCGCAGGGGGAACTGAAGCTTTCTTT
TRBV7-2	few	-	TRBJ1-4	CASSLAGRGEKLFF	TGTGCCAGCAGCTTAGCAGGGAGAGGCGAAAAACTGTTTTTT
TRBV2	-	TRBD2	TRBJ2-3	CASKLRGLASTDTQYF	TGTGCCAGCAAACTGCGGGGACTAGCTAGCACAGATACGCAGTATTTT
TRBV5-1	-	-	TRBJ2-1	CASSSGQRSYNEQFF	TGCGCCAGCAGCTCCGGACAGCGATCTTACAATGAGCAGTTCTTC
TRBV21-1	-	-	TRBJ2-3	CASSEKKGPSRGRDTDTQYF	TGTGCCAGCAGCGAAAAAAAGGGCCCGTCCCGGGGAAGGGACACAGATACGCAGTATTTT
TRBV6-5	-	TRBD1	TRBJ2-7	CASSYSPRTGPNEQYF	TGTGCCAGCAGTTACTCTCCCAGGACAGGGCCCAACGAGCAGTACTTC
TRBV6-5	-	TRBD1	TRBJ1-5	CASSYPTGLSNQPQHF	TGTGCCAGCAGTTATCCGACAGGGTTGAGCAATCAGCCCCAGCATTTT
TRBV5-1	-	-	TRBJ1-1	CASSWGQNTEAFF	TGCGCCAGCAGCTGGGGACAGAACACTGAAGCTTTCTTT
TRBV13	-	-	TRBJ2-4	CASSRRGFQVKNIQYF	TGTGCCAGCAGCCGACGGGGGTTCCAGGTTAAAAACATTCAGTACTTC
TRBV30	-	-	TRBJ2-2	CAWSVVRSNTGELFF	TGTGCCTGGAGTGTGGTCAGATCGAACACCGGGGAGCTGTTTTTT
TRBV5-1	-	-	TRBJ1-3	CASKRDTSGNTIYF	TGCGCCAGCAAGAGGGACACCTCTGGAAACACCATATATTTT
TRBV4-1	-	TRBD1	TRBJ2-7	CASSPGQGAYEQYF	TGCGCCAGCAGCCCAGGACAGGGGGCCTACGAGCAGTACTTC
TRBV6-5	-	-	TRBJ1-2	CASSPTGSYYGYTF	TGTGCCAGCAGTCCAACAGGGTCATACTATGGCTACACCTTC
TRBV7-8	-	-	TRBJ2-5	CASSPGGGRKETQYF	TGTGCCAGCAGCCCCGGCGGAGGAAGGAAAGAGACCCAGTACTTC
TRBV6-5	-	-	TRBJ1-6	CASSYADSPLHF	TGTGCCAGCAGTTACGCGGATTCACCCCTCCACTTT
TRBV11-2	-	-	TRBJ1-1	CASSLGSGPLVAFF	TGTGCCAGCAGCTTAGGGTCTGGGCCCTTAGTAGCTTTCTTT
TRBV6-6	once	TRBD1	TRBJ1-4	CASLGTGGADEKLFF	TGTGCCAGCTTAGGAACAGGGGGCGCCGATGAAAAACTGTTTTTT
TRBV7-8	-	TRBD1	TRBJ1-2	CASSRGQGSGYTF	TGTGCCAGCAGCCGCGGACAGGGTAGTGGCTACACCTTC
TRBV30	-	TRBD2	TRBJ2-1	CAWIRLAGYNEQFF	TGTGCCTGGATCCGATTAGCGGGGTACAATGAGCAGTTCTTC
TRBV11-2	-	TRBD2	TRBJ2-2	CASSPIARLAGGPGGELFF	TGTGCCAGCAGCCCCATCGCCCGACTAGCGGGGGGGCCGGGCGGGGAGCTGTTTTTT
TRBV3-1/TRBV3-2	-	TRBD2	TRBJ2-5	CASSQTGGAETQYF	TGTGCCAGCAGCCAAACGGGGGGGGCAGAGACCCAGTACTTC
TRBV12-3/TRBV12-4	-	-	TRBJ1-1	CASSFFGAMAFF	TGTGCCAGCAGTTTCTTTGGGGCGATGGCTTTCTTT
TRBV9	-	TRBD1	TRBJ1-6	CASSAGDSNSYNSPLHF	TGTGCCAGCAGCGCCGGGGACAGCAACTCCTATAATTCACCCCTCCACTTT
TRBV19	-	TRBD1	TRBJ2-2	CASSITWTGAGTGELFF	TGTGCCAGTAGCATAACTTGGACAGGGGCTGGGACCGGGGAGCTGTTTTTT
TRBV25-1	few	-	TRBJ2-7	CASSESWQRLGEQYF	TGTGCCAGCAGTGAATCCTGGCAGAGACTGGGCGAGCAGTACTTC
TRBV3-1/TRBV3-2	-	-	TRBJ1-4	CASSQDYEKLFF	TGTGCCAGCAGCCAAGACTATGAAAAACTGTTTTTT
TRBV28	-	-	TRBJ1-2	CASSSPREIYGYTF	TGTGCCAGCAGTTCCCCCAGGGAAATCTATGGCTACACCTTC
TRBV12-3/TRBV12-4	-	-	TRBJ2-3	CASRKFGQMQYF	TGTGCCAGCAGAAAATTCGGACAGATGCAGTATTTT
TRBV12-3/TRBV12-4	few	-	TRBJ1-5	CASSFGGFQPQHF	TGTGCCAGCAGTTTTGGAGGCTTTCAGCCCCAGCATTTT
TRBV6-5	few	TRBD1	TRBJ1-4	CASGEGAPFNEKLFF	TGTGCCAGCGGAGAGGGGGCTCCCTTTAATGAAAAACTGTTTTTT
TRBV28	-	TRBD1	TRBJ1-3	CASSLWDRGPGNTIYF	TGTGCCAGCAGTTTATGGGACAGGGGGCCTGGAAACACCATATATTTT
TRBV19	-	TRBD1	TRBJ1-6	CASSIDRVNSPLHF	TGTGCCAGTAGTATTGACAGGGTAAATTCACCCCTCCACTTT
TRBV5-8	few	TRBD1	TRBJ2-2	CASSAGTGFTGELFF	TGTGCCAGCAGCGCCGGGACAGGGTTTACCGGGGAGCTGTTTTTT
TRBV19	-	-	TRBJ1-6	CASSPMVGRHLYNSPLHF	TGTGCCAGTAGTCCTATGGTGGGCCGGCACCTCTATAATTCACCCCTCCACTTT
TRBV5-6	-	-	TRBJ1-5	CASSLGRANQPQHF	TGTGCCAGCAGCTTGGGCAGGGCAAATCAGCCCCAGCATTTT
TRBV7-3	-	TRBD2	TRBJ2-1	CASSLGTSGSLNEQFF	TGTGCCAGCAGCTTAGGGACTAGCGGGTCTCTAAATGAGCAGTTCTTC
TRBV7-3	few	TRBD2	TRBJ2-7	CASTKGLAGGVAYEQYF	TGTGCCAGCACCAAGGGACTAGCGGGGGGAGTCGCCTACGAGCAGTACTTC
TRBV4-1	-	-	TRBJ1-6	CASSPGDSPLHF	TGCGCCAGCAGCCCCGGGGATTCACCCCTCCACTTT
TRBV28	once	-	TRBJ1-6	CASIPNTRNSPLHF	TGTGCCAGCATCCCTAACACTAGAAATTCACCCCTCCACTTT
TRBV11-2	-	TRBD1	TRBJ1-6	CASKHLDRDNSPLHF	TGTGCCAGCAAGCATTTGGACAGGGATAATTCACCCCTCCACTTT
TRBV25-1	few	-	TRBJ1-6	CASSELGRGNSPLHF	TGTGCCAGCAGTGAATTGGGCAGGGGCAATTCACCCCTCCACTTT
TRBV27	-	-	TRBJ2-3	CASSLSRTDTQYF	TGTGCCAGCAGTTTGTCTCGCACAGATACGCAGTATTTT
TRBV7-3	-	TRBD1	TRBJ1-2	CASSLTGDSYYGYTF	TGTGCCAGCAGCTTAACTGGGGACAGCTATTATGGCTACACCTTC